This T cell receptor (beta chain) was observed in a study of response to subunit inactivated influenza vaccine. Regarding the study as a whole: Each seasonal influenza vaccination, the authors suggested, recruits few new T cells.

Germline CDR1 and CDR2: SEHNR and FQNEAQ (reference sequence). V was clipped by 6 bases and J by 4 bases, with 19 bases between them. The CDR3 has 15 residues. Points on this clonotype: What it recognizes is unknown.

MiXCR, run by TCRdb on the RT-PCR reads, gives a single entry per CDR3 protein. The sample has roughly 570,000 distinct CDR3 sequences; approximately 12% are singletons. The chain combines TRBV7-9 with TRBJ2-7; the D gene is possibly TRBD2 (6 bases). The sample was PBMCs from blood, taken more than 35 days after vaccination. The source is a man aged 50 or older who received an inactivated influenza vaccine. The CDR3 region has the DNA TGTGCCAGCAGTTTATCGGGACTCGCCCCTTACGAGCAGTACTTC. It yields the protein CASSLSGLAPYEQYF.